Presented here are 25 T cell receptor beta chains from one specimen sequenced in a study. TCRdb re-derived calls from the RT-PCR reads in MiXCR, one entry per CDR3 protein. The data show hundreds of thousands of distinct CDR3 sequences, 11% to 15% seen once. Source material: memory CD4+ T cells from blood. All receptors derive from a female donor in good health, serving as a healthy control.

This clonotype has a handful of counts. The V gene is TRBV20-1, the J gene TRBJ1-2, with D hard to call. CDR3 size: 12 residues. CDR1 is DFQATT, CDR2 SNEGSKA, per germline (reference sequence). V lost 1 base and J 2 bases, leaving 5 bases between the germline ends. The CDR3 bases are TGCAGTGCTAGAGGGACCAACTATGGCTACACCTTC. It translates to CSARGTNYGYTF.

This chain joins TRBV12-3 or TRBV12-4 and TRBJ1-2, with 7 bases aligning to TRBD1. This CDR3 has 15 amino acids. J was trimmed by 8 bases and V by 4 bases; bases with no gene match: 13. The CDR3 DNA reads TGTGCCAGCAGTTCAACCAACAGGGGCGTAGGCGGCTACACCTTC. It encodes CASSSTNRGVGGYTF.

This clonotype has just a few counts. The J gene is TRBJ2-2, the V gene TRBV5-6, with TRBD2 matching over 12 bases. With 0 bases clipped from V and 1 base from J, the junction kept 13 bases outside the gene matches. Germline V gene lookup returns CDR1 SGHDT and CDR2 YYEEEE. This CDR3 comprises 21 residues. The CDR3 region is CASSLVWLGLAGSLNTGELFF. CDR3 nucleotide sequence: TGTGCCAGCAGCTTGGTGTGGCTGGGACTAGCGGGTAGTTTGAACACCGGGGAGCTGTTTTTT.

The rearrangement uses TRBV27 and TRBJ2-7; perhaps TRBD2 as D (7 bases). From germline, CDR1 is MNHEY and CDR2 SMNVEV (reference sequence). The CDR3 covers 15 residues. V lost 5 bases and J lost 2, with 16 bases in between. CDR3 sequence reads: CASSRGGGGTYEQYF. The CDR3 DNA sequence: TGTGCCAGCAGTCGTGGGGGCGGGGGCACCTACGAGCAGTACTTC.

J is TRBJ1-6 and V is TRBV28; D not resolved. Trimming took off 2 bases at V and 7 bases at J, with 6 bases between the two ends. There are 13 residues in the CDR3. Per germline, CDR1 MDHEN and CDR2 SYDVKM. CDR3 protein: CASSLPQNSPLHF. The DNA of the CDR3 is TGTGCCAGCAGTTTACCCCAGAATTCACCCCTCCACTTT.

This clonotype was observed a few times. CDR3 sequence: CASSFRPNYGYTF. The CDR3 DNA follows: TGTGCCAGCAGCTTTAGGCCTAACTATGGCTACACCTTC. J is TRBJ1-2 and V is TRBV7-3; D call uncertain. This CDR3 is 13 amino acids long. CDR1 is SGHTA and CDR2 is FQGTGA in the germline V gene. The germline V and J ends were trimmed by 3 bases and 0 bases, with 5 bases remaining between them.

In its sample, this clonotype was seen a few times. This rearrangement joins TRBV20-1 to TRBJ2-3; D not resolved. Germline loops: CDR1 DFQATT, CDR2 SNEGSKA (reference sequence). CDR3 length: 15 residues. V gave up 0 bases and J gave up 0 bases, with 10 bases separating them. CDR3 loop: CSARDLTGSTDTQYF. The CDR3 nucleotides are TGCAGTGCTAGAGATCTAACCGGAAGCACAGATACGCAGTATTTT.

A word on this clonotype: A single base separates this from a much larger clone, so it may be a read error. V and J are TRBV6-2 or TRBV6-3 and TRBJ1-3; D is possibly TRBD1 (5 bases). V lost 6 bases and J lost 0, with 18 bases in between. CDR1 MNHEY and CDR2 SVGEGT come from the germline V gene. The CDR3 runs 17 residues. In DNA, the CDR3 is TGTGCCAGCAGCTGGGCCTACGACAGACGCTCTGGAAACACCATATATTTT. Translating gives CASSWAYDRRSGNTIYF.

The rearrangement links TRBV2 to TRBJ2-5; the match to TRBD2 covers 7 bases. Per germline, CDR1 SNHLY and CDR2 FYNNEI. The CDR3 is 14 residues long. V lost 10 bases and J lost 5; bases outside the gene matches: 13. CDR3 in amino acids: CATAWGGFAETQYF. CDR3 sequence (DNA): TGTGCCACAGCTTGGGGGGGGTTTGCGGAGACCCAGTACTTC.

This clonotype was found many times. The rearrangement joins TRBV6-5 to TRBJ2-1; 8 bases are a match to TRBD1. CDR1 MNHEY and CDR2 SVGAGI come from the germline V gene. Trimming took 0 bases from V and 6 from J; bases not matched to a gene: 4. This CDR3 is 15 amino acids long. CDR3 nucleotides: TGTGCCAGCAGTTACTCCCGGGGACAGGTCAATGAGCAGTTCTTC. It is translated as CASSYSRGQVNEQFF.

This clonotype was detected ten times or more. The chain employs TRBV6-5 and TRBJ2-1; 8 nucleotides agree with TRBD1. The CDR3 has 15 amino acids. Per germline, CDR1 MNHEY and CDR2 SVGAGI. Trimming at V came to 5 bases and at J to 0 bases, leaving 3 bases not matched to a gene. DNA for the CDR3: TGTGCCAGCAGTCCACAGGGGGACTCCTACAATGAGCAGTTCTTC. Translating it yields CASSPQGDSYNEQFF.

In this sample, this clonotype turned up many times. The chain couples TRBV5-1 to TRBJ2-1; 10 bases align to TRBD1. Germline assignment: CDR1 SGHRS and CDR2 YFSETQ. J was trimmed by 5 bases and V by 4 bases; bases with no gene match: 6. This CDR3 is built from 15 residues. The CDR3 nucleotides read TGCGCCAGCAGCCCGGCGACAGGGGGCCACAATGAGCAGTTCTTC. Protein: CASSPATGGHNEQFF.

The V and J genes are TRBV6-2 or TRBV6-3 and TRBJ2-7; 8 bases match TRBD2. CDR1 is MNHEY and CDR2 is SVGEGT in the germline V gene. Trimming removed 2 bases from V and 3 bases from J; junction bases left unmatched: 12. This CDR3 region has 17 residues. The CDR3, as DNA: TGTGCCAGCAGTTACCCATGGTCGGGAGGGCCCAACTACGAGCAGTACTTC. Its translation: CASSYPWSGGPNYEQYF.

V is TRBV5-5 and J is TRBJ2-7; D possibly corresponds to TRBD2 (5 bases). CDR1 and CDR2 from the germline V gene are SGHKS and YYEKEE (reference sequence). The CDR3 has 12 amino acids. Trimming removed 4 bases at V and 10 bases at J, with 15 bases between. DNA of the CDR3: TGTGCCAGCAGCGTAGCGTCCGGGCTTCAGTACTTC. This codes for CASSVASGLQYF.

The V and J genes are TRBV10-3 and TRBJ1-1, with D perhaps matching TRBD1 (5 bases). CDR3 length equals 13 residues. From germline, CDR1 is ENHRY and CDR2 SYGVKD. V lost 3 bases, J lost 7 bases, and 12 bases lay in between. The CDR3 region is CAISDGGEVEAFF. CDR3 sequence (DNA): TGTGCCATCAGTGATGGGGGAGAGGTTGAAGCTTTCTTT.

This clonotype appeared many times. The V gene is TRBV5-1, the J gene TRBJ1-1; D perhaps matches TRBD1 (6 bases). Germline CDR1 reads SGHRS; CDR2 reads YFSETQ. The V end was cut by 1 base, the J end by 2 bases, with 9 bases between. CDR3 size: 14 residues. The DNA for the CDR3 is TGCGCCAGCAGCTTGACAGGGCTTAACACTGAAGCTTTCTTT. It yields the protein CASSLTGLNTEAFF.

This clonotype was found many times. The chain uses TRBV5-1 and TRBJ1-4; a weak D match, TRBD1 (6 bases). Germline V lookup: CDR1 SGHRS, CDR2 YFSETQ. Trimming cost V 4 bases and J 8 bases, with 18 bases left between them. This CDR3 is built from 15 residues. DNA for the CDR3: TGCGCCAGCAGCCAGTCGGACCCCGGGGGCGAAAAACTGTTTTTT. Translated, it gives CASSQSDPGGEKLFF.

The table lists this clonotype with many counts. The rearrangement uses TRBV20-1 and TRBJ1-1, with 8 positions matching TRBD1. There are 15 residues in the CDR3. The germline V gene encodes CDR1 DFQATT and CDR2 SNEGSKA (reference sequence). V lost 5 bases, J lost 5 bases, and 13 bases stayed unmatched. The CDR3 DNA follows: TGCAGTGCTCCCCCGGGCCAGGGGGCTTGGACTGAAGCTTTCTTT. It codes for CSAPPGQGAWTEAFF.

This clonotype was seen a handful of times. V is TRBV27 and J is TRBJ2-2; D is uncertain. CDR1 is MNHEY and CDR2 is SMNVEV in the germline V gene (reference sequence). The CDR3 is 14 residues long. Trimming removed 6 bases at V and 5 bases at J, with 13 bases between. The CDR3 nucleotides are TGTGCCAGCAGCCAAAACTACAGAACCGGGGAGCTGTTTTTT. Translated: CASSQNYRTGELFF.

This clonotype was counted at least ten times. The chain joins TRBV4-1 to TRBJ1-2; 9 positions agree with TRBD1. The CDR3 extends over 18 amino acids. Germline V gene lookup returns CDR1 MGHRA and CDR2 YSYEKL. Trimming took 0 bases from V and 4 from J; bases not matched to a gene: 12. The CDR3 sequence: CASSQDTGTGSSVYGYTF. The DNA of the CDR3 is TGCGCCAGCAGCCAAGACACCGGGACAGGGTCTTCGGTCTATGGCTACACCTTC.

This sequence joins TRBV4-3 and TRBJ1-1, with D tentatively TRBD1 (6 bases). V lost 0 bases and J lost 6, with 14 bases in between. The CDR3 length is 15 residues. Germline assignment: CDR1 LGHNA and CDR2 YSLEER. CDR3 protein: CASSQDMGAGAEAFF. In nucleotides, the CDR3 is TGCGCCAGCAGCCAAGACATGGGGGCCGGGGCTGAAGCTTTCTTT.

This clonotype was observed many times. The CDR3 sequence: CASSLVPSTDTQYF. CDR3 in DNA: TGTGCCAGCAGCTTGGTCCCTAGCACAGATACGCAGTATTTT. V usage is TRBV5-5 and J usage is TRBJ2-3; no reliable D call. Trimming removed 0 bases from V and 0 bases from J, with 5 bases in between. The CDR3 runs 14 residues. Germline CDR1 SGHKS, CDR2 YYEKEE (reference sequence).

This clonotype was seen only a few times. The chain has TRBV19 and TRBJ2-5; D might be TRBD1 (5 bases). CDR3 length equals 16 residues. The V gene lost 5 bases and the J gene lost 4 bases, with 20 bases spanning the gap. Looked up from germline, CDR1 is LNHDA and CDR2 is SQIVND (reference sequence). In DNA, the CDR3 is TGTGCCAGTAGTTCCGACTCTCAGGGTGTTCGAGAGACCCAGTACTTC. This sequence encodes CASSSDSQGVRETQYF.

This clonotype occurred a few times. V usage is TRBV15 and J usage is TRBJ1-6; 9 nucleotides align to TRBD1. Germline values: CDR1 LNHNV, CDR2 YYDKDF (reference sequence). This CDR3 has 15 residues. The ends lost 5 bases at V and 15 bases at J; junction bases unmatched: 14. The CDR3: CATSPPRDRASVLHF. CDR3 in DNA: TGTGCCACCAGCCCACCCCGGGACAGGGCTTCAGTCCTCCACTTT.

V usage is TRBV7-6 and J usage is TRBJ2-3; 12 bases fit TRBD2. Germline V lookup: CDR1 SGHVS, CDR2 FNYEAQ. The junction had 7 bases not matched to a gene; V was cut back by 5 bases and J by 4 bases. The CDR3 has 16 amino acids. The CDR3 coding sequence is TGTGCCAGCAGCCCGAGGACTAGCGGGGACTCAGATACGCAGTATTTT. Translation gives CASSPRTSGDSDTQYF.